This T cell receptor beta chain was identified in a study of T cells in Graves' hyperthyroidism and ophthalmopathy. Study results and caveats: Ophthalmopathy onset followed model prediction by a median approximately 6.2 months. Most clonotypes expanded in the thyroid (above 0.001) were also present in blood.

The TCR beta CDR3 regions underwent amplification using RNA transcripts as the source. The study used the HTBI primer set for a first-round RT-PCR of the TCR CDR3. One entry per CDR3 protein results from TCRdb running MiXCR on the multiplex PCR reads. The sample carries approximately 380,000 distinct CDR3 sequences, roughly 13% recorded once. This clonotype has only a few counts. Antigen specificity is unknown. Diagnosis relied on clinical symptoms, serum thyroxine and TRAb, thyroid ultrasound and orbital computed tomography. Unmatched junction bases numbered 14, after V lost 5 bases and J lost 5 bases. Germline loops: CDR1 SGHRS, CDR2 YFSETQ. CDR3 length equals 17 residues.

The sequence was collected from a man in his fifties or sixties with Graves' ophthalmopathy. The chain links TRBV5-1 to TRBJ2-2; the match to TRBD2 covers 8 bases. Sequenced input: blood. The CDR3 sequence is CASSRQREQSGTGELFF. Here the CDR3 DNA reads TGCGCCAGCAGTAGGCAGCGGGAGCAATCGGGGACCGGGGAGCTGTTTTTT. The variable domain in full, completed from reference TRBV5-1 and TRBJ2-2, reads KAGVTQTPRYLIKTRGQQVTLSCSPISGHRSVSWYQQTPGQGLQFLFEYFSETQRNKGNFPGRFSGRQFSNSRSEMNVSTLELGDSALYLCASSRQREQSGTGELFFGEGSRLTVL.